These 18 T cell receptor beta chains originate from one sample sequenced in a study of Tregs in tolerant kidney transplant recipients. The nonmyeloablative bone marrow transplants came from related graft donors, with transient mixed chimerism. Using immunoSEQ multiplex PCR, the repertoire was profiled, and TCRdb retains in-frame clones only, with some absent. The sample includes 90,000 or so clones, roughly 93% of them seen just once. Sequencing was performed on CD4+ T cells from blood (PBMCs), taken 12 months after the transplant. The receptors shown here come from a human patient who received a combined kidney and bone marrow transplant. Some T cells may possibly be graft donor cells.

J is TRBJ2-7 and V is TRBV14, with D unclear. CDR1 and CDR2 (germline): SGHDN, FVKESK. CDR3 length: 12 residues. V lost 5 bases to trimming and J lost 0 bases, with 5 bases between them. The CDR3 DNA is TGTGCCAGCAGCTCTTTCTCCTACGAGCAGTACTTC. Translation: CASSSFSYEQYF.

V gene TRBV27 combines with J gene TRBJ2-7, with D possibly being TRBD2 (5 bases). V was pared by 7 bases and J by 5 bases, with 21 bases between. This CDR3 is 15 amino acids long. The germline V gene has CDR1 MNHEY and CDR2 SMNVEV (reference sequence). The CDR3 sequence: CASIGLLGNGNEQYF. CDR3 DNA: TGTGCCAGCATCGGTCTGCTCGGGAATGGGAACGAGCAGTACTTC.

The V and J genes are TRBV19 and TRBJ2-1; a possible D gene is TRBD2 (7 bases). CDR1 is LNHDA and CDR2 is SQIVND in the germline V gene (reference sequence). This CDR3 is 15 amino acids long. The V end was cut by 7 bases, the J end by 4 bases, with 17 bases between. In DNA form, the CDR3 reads TGTGCCAGTACCCCCGGGGGGCACGTATACAATGAGCAGTTCTTC. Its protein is CASTPGGHVYNEQFF.

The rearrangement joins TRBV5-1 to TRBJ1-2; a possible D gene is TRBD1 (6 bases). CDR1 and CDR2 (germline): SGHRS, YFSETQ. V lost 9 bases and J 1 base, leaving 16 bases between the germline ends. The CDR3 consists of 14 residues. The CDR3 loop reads CATSSGDHNYGYTF. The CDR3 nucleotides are TGCGCCACCAGTTCAGGGGACCATAACTATGGCTACACCTTC.

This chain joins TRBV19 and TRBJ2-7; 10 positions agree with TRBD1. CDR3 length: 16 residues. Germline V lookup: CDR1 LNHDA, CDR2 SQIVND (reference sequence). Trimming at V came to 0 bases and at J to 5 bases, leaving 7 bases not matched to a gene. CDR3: CASSIDLTGTGDEQYF. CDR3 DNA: TGTGCCAGTAGTATAGATCTTACCGGGACAGGGGACGAGCAGTACTTC. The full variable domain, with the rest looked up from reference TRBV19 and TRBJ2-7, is DGGITQSPKYLFRKEGQNVTLSCEQNLNHDAMYWYRQDPGQGLRLIYYSQIVNDFQKGDIAEGYSVSREKKESFPLTVTSAQKNPTAFYLCASSIDLTGTGDEQYFGPGTRLTVT.

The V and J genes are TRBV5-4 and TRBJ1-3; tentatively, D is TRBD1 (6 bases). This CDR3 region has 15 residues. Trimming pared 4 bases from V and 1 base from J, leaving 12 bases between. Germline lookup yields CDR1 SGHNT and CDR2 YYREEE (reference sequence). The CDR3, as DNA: TGTGCCAGCAGCCCAGGGACACGGTCTGGAAACACCATATATTTT. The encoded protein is CASSPGTRSGNTIYF. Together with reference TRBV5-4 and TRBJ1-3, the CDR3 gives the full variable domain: ETGVTQSPTHLIKTRGQQVTLRCSSQSGHNTVSWYQQALGQGPQFIFQYYREEENGRGNFPPRFSGLQFPNYSSELNVNALELDDSALYLCASSPGTRSGNTIYFGEGSWLTVV.

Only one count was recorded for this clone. The CDR3 reads CASSQSKGLGGSSYNEQFF. The CDR3 nucleotides read TGCGCCAGCAGTCAATCTAAGGGGCTCGGCGGGAGCTCCTACAATGAGCAGTTCTTC. This sequence joins TRBV23-1 and TRBJ2-1; TRBD2 matches 7 bases. TRBV23-1 is assigned to the ORF class and has an uncertain function. This CDR3 is 19 amino acids long. V lost 0 bases to trimming and J lost 0 bases; unmatched junction nucleotides: 11.

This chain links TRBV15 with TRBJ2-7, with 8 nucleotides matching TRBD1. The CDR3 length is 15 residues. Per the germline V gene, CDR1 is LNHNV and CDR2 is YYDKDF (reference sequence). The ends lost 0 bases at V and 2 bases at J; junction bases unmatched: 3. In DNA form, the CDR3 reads TGTGCCACCAGCAGAGATCAGGGGGCGACCTACGAGCAGTACTTC. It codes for CATSRDQGATYEQYF.

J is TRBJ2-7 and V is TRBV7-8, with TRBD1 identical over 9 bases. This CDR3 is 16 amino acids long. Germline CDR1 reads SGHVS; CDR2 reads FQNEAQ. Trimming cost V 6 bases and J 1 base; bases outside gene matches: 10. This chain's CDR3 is CASSTGPGQGSYEQYF. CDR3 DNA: TGTGCCAGCAGTACCGGCCCGGGACAGGGTTCCTACGAGCAGTACTTC.

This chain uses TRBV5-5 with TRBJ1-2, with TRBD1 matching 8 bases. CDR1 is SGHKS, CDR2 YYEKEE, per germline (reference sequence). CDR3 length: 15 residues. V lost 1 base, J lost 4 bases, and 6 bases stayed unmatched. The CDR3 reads CASSLSGQGPYGYTF. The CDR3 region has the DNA TGTGCCAGCAGCTTGAGTGGACAGGGACCCTATGGCTACACCTTC.

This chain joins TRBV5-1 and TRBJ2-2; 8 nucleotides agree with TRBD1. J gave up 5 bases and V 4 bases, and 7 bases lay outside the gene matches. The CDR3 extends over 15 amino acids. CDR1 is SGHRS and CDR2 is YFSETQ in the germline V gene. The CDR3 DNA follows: TGCGCCAGCAGCGAACGACAGGGGCGAACCGGGGAGCTGTTTTTT. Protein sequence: CASSERQGRTGELFF.

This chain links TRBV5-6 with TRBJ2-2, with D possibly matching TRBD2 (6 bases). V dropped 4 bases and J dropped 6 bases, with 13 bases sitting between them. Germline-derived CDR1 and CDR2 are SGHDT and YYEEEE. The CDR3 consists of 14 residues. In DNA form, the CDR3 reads TGTGCCAGCAGCGTAGGAGGGGTCCCCGGGGAGCTGTTTTTT. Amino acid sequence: CASSVGGVPGELFF.

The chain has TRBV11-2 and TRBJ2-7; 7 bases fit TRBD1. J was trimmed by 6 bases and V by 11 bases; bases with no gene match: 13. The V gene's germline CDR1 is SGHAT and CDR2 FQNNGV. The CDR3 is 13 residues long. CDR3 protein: CASLRQGGSEQYF. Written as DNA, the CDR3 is TGTGCCTCTCTCAGACAGGGTGGTAGCGAGCAGTACTTC.

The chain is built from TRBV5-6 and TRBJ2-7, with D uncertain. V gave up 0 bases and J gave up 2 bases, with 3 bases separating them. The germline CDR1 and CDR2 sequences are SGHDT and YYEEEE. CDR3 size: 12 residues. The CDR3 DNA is TGTGCCAGCAGCTTGGCCACCTACGAGCAGTACTTC. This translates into CASSLATYEQYF.

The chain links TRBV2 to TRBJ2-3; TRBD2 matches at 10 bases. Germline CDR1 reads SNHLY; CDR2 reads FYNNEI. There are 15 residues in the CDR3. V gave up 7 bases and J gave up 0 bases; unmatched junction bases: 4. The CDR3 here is CASTRLAGSTDTQYF. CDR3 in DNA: TGTGCCAGCACCCGACTAGCGGGTAGCACAGATACGCAGTATTTT.

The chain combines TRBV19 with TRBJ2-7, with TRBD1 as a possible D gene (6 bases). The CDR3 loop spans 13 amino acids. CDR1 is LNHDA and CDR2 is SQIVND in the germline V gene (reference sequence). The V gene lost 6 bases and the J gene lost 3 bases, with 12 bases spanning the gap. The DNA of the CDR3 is TGTGCCAGTAGCTTGACAGGAGTCTACGAGCAGTACTTC. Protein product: CASSLTGVYEQYF.

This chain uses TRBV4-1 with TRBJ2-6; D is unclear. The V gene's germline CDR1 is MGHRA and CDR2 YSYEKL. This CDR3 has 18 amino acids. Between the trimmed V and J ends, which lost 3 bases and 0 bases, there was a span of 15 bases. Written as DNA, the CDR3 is TGCGCCAGCAGCCAGATCGACCTCGGGTTCTCTGGGGCCAACGTCCTGACTTTC. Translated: CASSQIDLGFSGANVLTF.

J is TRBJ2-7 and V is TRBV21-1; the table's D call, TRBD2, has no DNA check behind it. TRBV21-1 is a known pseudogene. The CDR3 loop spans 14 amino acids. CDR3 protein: CASSKAPGRDEQYF. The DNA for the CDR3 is TGTGCCAGCAGCAAAGCGCCGGGGAGGGACGAGCAGTACTTC.